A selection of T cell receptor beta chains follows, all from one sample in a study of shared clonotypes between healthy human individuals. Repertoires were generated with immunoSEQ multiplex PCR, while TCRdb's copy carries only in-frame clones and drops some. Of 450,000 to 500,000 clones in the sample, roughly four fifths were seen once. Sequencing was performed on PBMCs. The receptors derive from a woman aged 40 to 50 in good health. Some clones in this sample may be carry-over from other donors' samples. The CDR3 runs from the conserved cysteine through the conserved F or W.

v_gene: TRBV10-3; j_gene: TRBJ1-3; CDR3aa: CAISSGRLSGNTIYF
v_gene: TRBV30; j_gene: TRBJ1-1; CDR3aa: CAWSGRTEAFF
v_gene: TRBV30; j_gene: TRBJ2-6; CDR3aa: CAWSAANVLTF
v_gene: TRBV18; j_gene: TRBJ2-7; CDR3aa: CASSPSQSSYEQYF
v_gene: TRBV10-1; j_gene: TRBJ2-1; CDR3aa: CASSESGTLYNEQFF
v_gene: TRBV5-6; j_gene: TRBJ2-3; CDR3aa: CASGRGTFNTDTQYF
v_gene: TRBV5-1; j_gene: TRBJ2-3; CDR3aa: CASSLATSGRIEGTDTQYF
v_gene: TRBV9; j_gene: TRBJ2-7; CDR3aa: CASSLKQGPYEQYF
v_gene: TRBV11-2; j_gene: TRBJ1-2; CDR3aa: CASSLVRTNYGYTF
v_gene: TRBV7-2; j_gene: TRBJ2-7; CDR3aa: CASSLVGTGTAHYEQYF
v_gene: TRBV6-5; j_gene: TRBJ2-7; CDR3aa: CASRGSGSREQYF
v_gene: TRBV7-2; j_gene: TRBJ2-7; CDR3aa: CASSLARRTSYEQYF
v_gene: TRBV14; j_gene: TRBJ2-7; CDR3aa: CASSQGGLLYEQHF
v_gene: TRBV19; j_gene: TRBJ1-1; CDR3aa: CASSMPTYMNTEAFF
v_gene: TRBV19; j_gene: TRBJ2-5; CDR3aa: CASRGGPTQETQYF
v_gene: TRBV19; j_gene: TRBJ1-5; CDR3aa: CASSIGGANQPQHF
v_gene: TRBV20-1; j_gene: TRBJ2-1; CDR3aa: CSAEAYNEQFF
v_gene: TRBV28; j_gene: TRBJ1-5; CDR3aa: CASTFTGFAQPQHF
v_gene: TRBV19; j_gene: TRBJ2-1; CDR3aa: CASSPLAGEDNEQFF
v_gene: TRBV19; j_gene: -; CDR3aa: CASSTLDGAQTYEQYF
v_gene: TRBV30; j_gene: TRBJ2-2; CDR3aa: CAWSPTGLGELFF
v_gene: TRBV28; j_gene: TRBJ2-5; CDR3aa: CASSLPSGGTQYF
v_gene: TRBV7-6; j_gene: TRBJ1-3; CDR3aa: CASSLNWAGNTIYF
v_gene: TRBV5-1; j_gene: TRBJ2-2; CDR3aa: CASSLLGNANTGELFF
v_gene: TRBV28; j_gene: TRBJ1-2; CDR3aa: CASSSSLMVYGYTF
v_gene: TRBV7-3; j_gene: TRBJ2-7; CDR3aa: CASSRDRYSYEQYF
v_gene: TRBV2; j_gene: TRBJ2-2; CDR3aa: CASTPTANTGELFF
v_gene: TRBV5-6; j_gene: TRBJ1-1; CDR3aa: CASSLRGINTEAFF
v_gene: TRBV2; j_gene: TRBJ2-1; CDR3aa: CASFAGSGRYNEQFF
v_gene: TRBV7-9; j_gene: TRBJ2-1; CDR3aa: CATSSGNYNEQFF
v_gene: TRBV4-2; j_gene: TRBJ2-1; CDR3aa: CASSQVSNEQFF
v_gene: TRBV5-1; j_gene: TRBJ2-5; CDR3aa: CASSPRGHSETQYF
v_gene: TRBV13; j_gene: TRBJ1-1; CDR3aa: CASSPDRGNTEAFF
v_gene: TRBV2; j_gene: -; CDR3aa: CASSLSDRVHEQYF
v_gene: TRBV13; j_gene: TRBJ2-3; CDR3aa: CASSLWGGSTDTQYF